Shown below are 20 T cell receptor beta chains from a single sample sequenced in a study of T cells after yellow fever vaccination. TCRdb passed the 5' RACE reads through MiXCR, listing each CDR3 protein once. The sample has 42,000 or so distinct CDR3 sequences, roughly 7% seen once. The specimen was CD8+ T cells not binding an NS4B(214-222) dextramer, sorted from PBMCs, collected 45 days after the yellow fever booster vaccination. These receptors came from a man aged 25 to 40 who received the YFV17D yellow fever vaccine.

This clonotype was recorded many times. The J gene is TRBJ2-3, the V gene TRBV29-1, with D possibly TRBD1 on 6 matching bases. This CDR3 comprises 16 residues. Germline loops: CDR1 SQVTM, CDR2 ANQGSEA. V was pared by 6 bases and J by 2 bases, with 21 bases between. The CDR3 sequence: CSVEPGQGSVTDTQYF. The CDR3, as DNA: TGCAGCGTCGAACCGGGGCAGGGGTCCGTCACAGATACGCAGTATTTT.

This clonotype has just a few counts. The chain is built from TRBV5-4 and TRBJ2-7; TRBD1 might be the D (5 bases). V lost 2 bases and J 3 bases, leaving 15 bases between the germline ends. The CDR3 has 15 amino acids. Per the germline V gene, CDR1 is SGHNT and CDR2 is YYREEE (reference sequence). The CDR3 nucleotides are TGTGCCAGCAGCTTCGACAGTCTAGGGGTCTACGAGCAGTACTTC. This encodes CASSFDSLGVYEQYF. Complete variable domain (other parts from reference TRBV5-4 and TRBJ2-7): ETGVTQSPTHLIKTRGQQVTLRCSSQSGHNTVSWYQQALGQGPQFIFQYYREEENGRGNFPPRFSGLQFPNYSSELNVNALELDDSALYLCASSFDSLGVYEQYFGPGTRLTVT.

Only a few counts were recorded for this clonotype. The CDR3 DNA reads TGTGCCAGCAGCACGGGACTCTATCGGTTCTTC. Translated: CASSTGLYRFF. This sequence joins TRBV7-8 and TRBJ2-1; TRBD2 is a possible D gene (6 bases). V dropped 5 bases and J dropped 15 bases, with 14 bases sitting between them. Germline lookup yields CDR1 SGHVS and CDR2 FQNEAQ. CDR3 length equals 11 residues. Combining the CDR3 with reference TRBV7-8 and TRBJ2-1 gives the whole variable domain GAGVSQSPRYKVAKRGQDVALRCDPISGHVSLFWYQQALGQGPEFLTYFQNEAQLDKSGLPSDRFFAERPEGSVSTLKIQRTQQEDSAVYLCASSTGLYRFFGPGTRLTVL.

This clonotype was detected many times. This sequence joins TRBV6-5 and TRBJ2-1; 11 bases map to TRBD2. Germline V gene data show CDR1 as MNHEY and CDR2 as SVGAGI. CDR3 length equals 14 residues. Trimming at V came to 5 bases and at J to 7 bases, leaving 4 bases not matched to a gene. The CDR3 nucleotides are TGTGCCAGCAGTCCTACTAGCGGGAGAAATGAGCAGTTCTTC. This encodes CASSPTSGRNEQFF.

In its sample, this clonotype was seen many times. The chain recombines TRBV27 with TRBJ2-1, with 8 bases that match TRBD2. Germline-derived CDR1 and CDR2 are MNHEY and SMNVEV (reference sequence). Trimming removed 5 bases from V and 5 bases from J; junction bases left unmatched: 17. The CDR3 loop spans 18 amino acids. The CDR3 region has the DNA TGTGCCAGCAGTCGTGGTGGTAGCGGGGTAACCCCCCACAATGAGCAGTTCTTC. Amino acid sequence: CASSRGGSGVTPHNEQFF.

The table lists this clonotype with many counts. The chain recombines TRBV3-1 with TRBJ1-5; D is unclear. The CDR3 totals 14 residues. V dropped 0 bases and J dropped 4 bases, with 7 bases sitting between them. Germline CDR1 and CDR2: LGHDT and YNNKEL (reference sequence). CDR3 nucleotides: TGTGCCAGCAGCCAAGATTCGGGGAATCAGCCCCAGCATTTT. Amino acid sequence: CASSQDSGNQPQHF.

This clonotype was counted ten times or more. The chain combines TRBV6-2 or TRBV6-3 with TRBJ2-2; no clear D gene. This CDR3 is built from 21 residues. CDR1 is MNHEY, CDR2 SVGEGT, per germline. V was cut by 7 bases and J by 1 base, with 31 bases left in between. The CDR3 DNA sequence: TGTGCCAGCACCGAGGACGGATCCGGGTCTCCCTATAAGAAGAACACCGGGGAGCTGTTTTTT. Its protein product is CASTEDGSGSPYKKNTGELFF.

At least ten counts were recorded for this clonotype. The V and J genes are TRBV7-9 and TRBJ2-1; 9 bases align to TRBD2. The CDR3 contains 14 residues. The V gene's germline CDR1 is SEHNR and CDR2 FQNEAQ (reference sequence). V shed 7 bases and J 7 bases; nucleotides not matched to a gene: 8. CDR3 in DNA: TGTGCCAGCATCGCCCTAGCGGGAATAAATGAGCAGTTCTTC. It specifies CASIALAGINEQFF.

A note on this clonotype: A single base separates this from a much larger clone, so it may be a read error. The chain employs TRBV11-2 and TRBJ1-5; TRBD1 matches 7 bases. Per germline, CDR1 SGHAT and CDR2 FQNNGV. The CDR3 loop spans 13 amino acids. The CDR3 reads CASKGDSKQPQHF. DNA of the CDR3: TGTGCCAGCAAAGGGGACAGCAAGCAGCCCCAGCATTTT.

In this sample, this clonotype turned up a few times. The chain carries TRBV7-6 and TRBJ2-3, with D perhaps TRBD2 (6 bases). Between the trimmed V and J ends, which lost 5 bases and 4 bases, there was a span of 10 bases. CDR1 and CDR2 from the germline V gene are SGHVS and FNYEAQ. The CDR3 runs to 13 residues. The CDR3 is CASSAGWSDTQYF. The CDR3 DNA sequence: TGTGCCAGCAGCGCGGGGTGGTCAGATACGCAGTATTTT.

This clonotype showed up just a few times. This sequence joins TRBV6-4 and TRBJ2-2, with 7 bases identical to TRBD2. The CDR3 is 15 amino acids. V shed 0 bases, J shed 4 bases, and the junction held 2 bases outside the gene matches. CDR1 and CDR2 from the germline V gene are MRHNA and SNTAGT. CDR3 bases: TGTGCCAGCAGTGACTCGAGCGGGACCACCGGGGAGCTGTTTTTT. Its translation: CASSDSSGTTGELFF.

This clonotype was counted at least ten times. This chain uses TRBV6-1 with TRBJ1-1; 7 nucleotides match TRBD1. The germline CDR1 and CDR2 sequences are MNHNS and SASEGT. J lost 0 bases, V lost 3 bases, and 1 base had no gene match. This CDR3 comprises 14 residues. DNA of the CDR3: TGTGCCAGCAGTGACGGACAGGTGAACACTGAAGCTTTCTTT. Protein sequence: CASSDGQVNTEAFF.

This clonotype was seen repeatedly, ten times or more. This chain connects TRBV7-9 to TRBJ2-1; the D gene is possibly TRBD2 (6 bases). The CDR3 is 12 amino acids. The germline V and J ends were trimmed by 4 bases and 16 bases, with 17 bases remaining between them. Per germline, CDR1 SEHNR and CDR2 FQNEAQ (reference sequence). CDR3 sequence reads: CASSSLPGLRFF. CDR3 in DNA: TGTGCCAGCAGCTCCCTCCCCGGACTAAGATTCTTC.

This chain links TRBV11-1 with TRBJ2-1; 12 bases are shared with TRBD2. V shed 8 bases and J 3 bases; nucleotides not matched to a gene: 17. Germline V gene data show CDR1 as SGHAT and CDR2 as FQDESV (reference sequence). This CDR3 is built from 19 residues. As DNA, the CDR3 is TGTGCCAGCGGATCGAATGCCCTCCTAGCGGGAGGGTTCTACAATGAGCAGTTCTTC. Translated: CASGSNALLAGGFYNEQFF.

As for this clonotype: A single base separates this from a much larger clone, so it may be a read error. CDR3 nucleotides: TGTGCCAGCAGCCCAGCCCCGGTACCTAACTATGGCTACACCTTC. Its translation: CASSPAPVPNYGYTF. The V and J genes are TRBV6-1 and TRBJ1-2; D is undetermined. Germline CDR1 MNHNS, CDR2 SASEGT. V lost 6 bases to trimming and J lost 0 bases, with 14 bases between them. CDR3 length: 15 residues.

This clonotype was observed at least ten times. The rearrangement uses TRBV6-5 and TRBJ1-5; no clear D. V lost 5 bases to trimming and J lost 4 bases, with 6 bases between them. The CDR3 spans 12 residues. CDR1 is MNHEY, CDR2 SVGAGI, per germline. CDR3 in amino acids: CASSPRNQPQHF. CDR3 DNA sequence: TGTGCCAGCAGTCCTAGAAATCAGCCCCAGCATTTT.

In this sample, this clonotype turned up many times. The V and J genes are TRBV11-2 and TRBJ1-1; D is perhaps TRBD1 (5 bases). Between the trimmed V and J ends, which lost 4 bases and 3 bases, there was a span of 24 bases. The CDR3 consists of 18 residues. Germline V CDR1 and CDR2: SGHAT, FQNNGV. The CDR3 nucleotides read TGTGCCAGCAGCTCCTTCTTCCGGGACTCCAGGGAGGACACTGAAGCTTTCTTT. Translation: CASSSFFRDSREDTEAFF.

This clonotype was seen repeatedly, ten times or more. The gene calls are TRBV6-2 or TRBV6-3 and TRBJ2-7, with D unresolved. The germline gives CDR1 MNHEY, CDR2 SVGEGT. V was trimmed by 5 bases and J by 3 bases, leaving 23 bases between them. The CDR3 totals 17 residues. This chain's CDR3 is CASSDPPGLHLLYEQYF. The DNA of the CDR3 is TGTGCCAGCAGTGATCCTCCGGGCCTCCACCTCCTCTACGAGCAGTACTTC.

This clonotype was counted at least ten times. The CDR3 DNA reads as TGTGCCAGCAGTGAATCTGGACAACCATCCTACGAGCAGTACTTC. Translating gives CASSESGQPSYEQYF. This chain connects TRBV25-1 to TRBJ2-7; the D gene is possibly TRBD1 (5 bases). Germline V gene sequence: CDR1 MGHDK, CDR2 SYGVNS. This CDR3 spans 15 amino acids. Trimming shortened V by 1 base and J by 1 base, and 11 bases separated the two germline ends.

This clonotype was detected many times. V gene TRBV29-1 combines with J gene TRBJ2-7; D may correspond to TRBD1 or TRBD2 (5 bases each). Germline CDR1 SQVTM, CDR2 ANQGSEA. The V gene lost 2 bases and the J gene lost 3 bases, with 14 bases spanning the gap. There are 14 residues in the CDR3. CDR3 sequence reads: CSVESRDEVYEQYF. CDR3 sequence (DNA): TGCAGCGTTGAATCCAGGGACGAGGTCTACGAGCAGTACTTC.